Presented here are 32 T cell receptor beta chains from one specimen sequenced in a study of cytomegalovirus exposure and HLA in healthy donors. PCR used 60 Vbeta primers and 13 Jbeta primers. The repertoire was sequenced with immunoSEQ multiplex PCR; TCRdb's copy has only in-frame clones and lacks some. The table shows about 160,000 clones, with over 80% occurring only once. The sequenced sample consisted of PBMCs. Receptors were obtained from a male donor in good health and CMV-seropositive.

The rearrangement joins TRBV27 to TRBJ2-3; D is unresolved. Trimming stripped 5 bases from V and 6 bases from J, with 12 bases between. Germline lookup yields CDR1 MNHEY and CDR2 SMNVEV (reference sequence). This CDR3 has 13 amino acids. The CDR3 loop is CASSPAIRDTQYF. The CDR3, as DNA: TGTGCCAGCAGTCCAGCGATTAGGGATACGCAGTATTTT.

V is TRBV30 and J is TRBJ2-7; maybe TRBD2 (6 bases). Germline CDR1 reads GTSNPN; CDR2 reads SVGIG (reference sequence). The CDR3 length is 12 residues. V gave up 3 bases and J gave up 0 bases, with 6 bases separating them. CDR3 protein: CAWRDYSYEQYF. The CDR3 DNA is TGTGCCTGGAGGGACTACTCCTACGAGCAGTACTTC.

The chain joins TRBV5-1 to TRBJ1-1; 10 bases agree with TRBD1. In germline, CDR1 is SGHRS, CDR2 YFSETQ. The CDR3 covers 15 residues. The V and J ends lost 4 bases and 4 bases, in that order; junction bases with no gene match: 7. CDR3 in amino acids: CASSLDRGRVTEAFF. In nucleotides, the CDR3 is TGCGCCAGCAGCCTTGACAGGGGGCGGGTCACTGAAGCTTTCTTT.

The chain recombines TRBV2 with TRBJ2-5; tentative D call: TRBD2 (5 bases). V lost 11 bases and J lost 0, with 13 bases in between. The CDR3 is made up of 13 amino acids. Germline CDR1 reads SNHLY; CDR2 reads FYNNEI. In nucleotides, the CDR3 is TGTGCCGGACGGGAAGGGTACCAAGAGACCCAGTACTTC. Protein product: CAGREGYQETQYF.

The rearrangement links TRBV5-6 to TRBJ2-2; no clear D gene. With 4 bases removed from V and 4 bases from J, the gap between germline ends came to 11 bases. This CDR3 is built from 14 residues. Germline V gene lookup returns CDR1 SGHDT and CDR2 YYEEEE. The DNA for the CDR3 is TGTGCCAGCAGCCTACTTTCGCTCACCGGGGAGCTGTTTTTT. This codes for CASSLLSLTGELFF.

CDR3: CASSLDGRPSGANVLTF. The CDR3 DNA reads as TGTGCCAGCAGCTTAGATGGCAGGCCCTCTGGGGCCAACGTCCTGACTTTC. The chain combines TRBV11-3 with TRBJ2-6; no firm D call. The CDR3 has 17 amino acids. Trimming cost V 0 bases and J 0 bases, with 9 bases left between them. CDR1 SGHNT and CDR2 YENEEA come from the germline V gene. The variable domain in full, completed from reference TRBV11-3 and TRBJ2-6, reads EAGVVQSPRYKIIEKKQPVAFWCNPISGHNTLYWYLQNLGQGPELLIRYENEEAVDDSQLPKDRFSAERLKGVDSTLKIQPAELGDSAVYLCASSLDGRPSGANVLTFGAGSRLTVL.

The V gene is TRBV11-2, the J gene TRBJ2-1; 12 positions match TRBD2. The CDR3 sequence is 17 residues long. Trimming cost V 5 bases and J 4 bases; bases outside gene matches: 9. Germline V gene lookup returns CDR1 SGHAT and CDR2 FQNNGV. CDR3 in amino acids: CASSARTSGIAYNEQFF. The CDR3 nucleotides read TGTGCCAGCAGCGCCCGGACTAGCGGGATAGCGTACAATGAGCAGTTCTTC. Looking up the rest from reference TRBV11-2 and TRBJ2-1 gives the full variable domain: EAGVAQSPRYKIIEKRQSVAFWCNPISGHATLYWYQQILGQGPKLLIQFQNNGVVDDSQLPKDRFSAERLKGVDSTLKIQPAKLEDSAVYLCASSARTSGIAYNEQFFGPGTRLTVL.

The chain carries TRBV5-6 and TRBJ2-5, with D possibly matching TRBD2 (6 bases). Germline CDR1 SGHDT, CDR2 YYEEEE. The length of the CDR3 is 13 residues. V shed 0 bases and J shed 6 bases, with 9 bases lying between them. CDR3 amino acids: CASSLATRKTQYF. Here the CDR3 DNA reads TGTGCCAGCAGCTTGGCGACTAGGAAGACCCAGTACTTC.

The sample holds one count of this clone. CDR3 sequence: CASSQKGGSGELFF. The CDR3 bases are TGTGCCAGCAGCCAAAAAGGGGGATCCGGGGAGCTGTTTTTT. V is TRBV4-2 and J is TRBJ2-2, with TRBD1 as a possible D gene (6 bases). The CDR3 is 14 amino acids. V was cut by 2 bases and J by 6 bases, with 10 bases left in between. Germline V gives CDR1 LGHNA, CDR2 YNFKEQ.

The chain joins TRBV29-1 to TRBJ1-1, with D possibly TRBD1 on 5 matching bases. The CDR3 runs to 12 residues. Germline V gives CDR1 SQVTM, CDR2 ANQGSEA. The V end lost 5 bases, the J end lost 6 bases, and 13 bases lay between the germline ends. CDR3 amino acids: CSVLWGWAEAFF. CDR3 coding DNA: TGCAGCGTTTTATGGGGCTGGGCTGAAGCTTTCTTT.

The CDR3 DNA reads as TGTGCCAGCAGCCCAAGGGGGGACAGAAGCTCGGAGACCCAGTACTTC. The encoded protein is CASSPRGDRSSETQYF. The gene calls are TRBV7-9 and TRBJ2-5, with D possibly TRBD1 on 7 matching bases. This CDR3 has 16 residues. The V and J ends lost 5 bases and 5 bases respectively, with 21 bases between them. Germline CDR1 SEHNR, CDR2 FQNEAQ (reference sequence).

The V call is TRBV19, the J call TRBJ1-5, with a tentative D call TRBD1 (6 bases). V was cut by 7 bases and J by 6 bases, with 10 bases left in between. CDR1 and CDR2 from the germline V gene are LNHDA and SQIVND (reference sequence). This CDR3 is built from 12 residues. CDR3 in DNA: TGTGCCAGTAACAGGGAAGGTCAGCCCCAGCATTTT. The encoded protein is CASNREGQPQHF.

This clone has just a few counts. The chain couples TRBV25-1 to TRBJ2-1; D is possibly TRBD2 (6 bases). The germline V and J ends were trimmed by 8 bases and 7 bases, with 18 bases remaining between them. This CDR3 has 14 amino acids. CDR1 and CDR2 from the germline V gene are MGHDK and SYGVNS. The CDR3 nucleotides read TGTGCCAGCTGGGGCGGGGAACCCGCGAATGAGCAGTTCTTC. Translating it yields CASWGGEPANEQFF.

This sequence joins TRBV4-1 and TRBJ2-1; D may be TRBD1 (6 bases). The CDR3 extends over 15 amino acids. V was pared by 3 bases and J by 7 bases, with 16 bases between. Germline V gene lookup returns CDR1 MGHRA and CDR2 YSYEKL. CDR3 in DNA: TGCGCCAGCAGCCACGGCGACCGACAGGAGAATGAGCAGTTCTTC. The encoded protein is CASSHGDRQENEQFF.

This rearrangement joins TRBV7-9 to TRBJ1-1; TRBD1 aligns across 10 bases. Germline V gene data show CDR1 as SEHNR and CDR2 as FQNEAQ (reference sequence). This CDR3 has 15 residues. The trim removed 8 bases at V and 5 bases at J, leaving 11 bases unmatched. The DNA for the CDR3 is TGTGCCAGCCTCACGGGACAGGGGTTTTTGACTGAAGCTTTCTTT. This codes for CASLTGQGFLTEAFF.

The rearrangement links TRBV19 to TRBJ1-2; D is unclear. The V end lost 5 bases, the J end lost 10 bases, and 23 bases lay between the germline ends. Germline values: CDR1 LNHDA, CDR2 SQIVND (reference sequence). There are 15 residues in the CDR3. CDR3 sequence reads: CASSPRPSLSSHYTF. DNA for the CDR3: TGTGCCAGTAGTCCTCGCCCGTCTCTGTCCTCACACTACACCTTC.

The chain recombines TRBV27 with TRBJ1-1; D not resolved. The CDR3 has 17 amino acids. The V gene lost 4 bases and the J gene lost 10 bases, with 28 bases spanning the gap. CDR1 is MNHEY, CDR2 SMNVEV, per germline (reference sequence). The CDR3 spells CASSSSLGLEFSARAFF. The DNA for the CDR3 is TGTGCCAGCAGTTCGAGCCTAGGCCTTGAATTCTCAGCGCGAGCTTTCTTT.

A single count supports this clone. The chain carries TRBV9 and TRBJ2-1; 12 nucleotides agree with TRBD2. This CDR3 comprises 19 residues. The germline CDR1 and CDR2 sequences are SGDLS and YYNGEE. V shed 3 bases, J shed 7 bases, and the junction held 17 bases outside the gene matches. CDR3 coding DNA: TGTGCCAGCAGCGCATTATCCATGACTAGCGGGAGAAATAGGAATGAGCAGTTCTTC. Its translation is CASSALSMTSGRNRNEQFF.

The chain couples TRBV5-4 to TRBJ2-1; 8 bases line up with TRBD1. Looked up from germline, CDR1 is SGHNT and CDR2 is YYREEE (reference sequence). V shed 4 bases, J shed 6 bases, and the junction held 9 bases outside the gene matches. This CDR3 region has 15 residues. The CDR3 protein is CASSPSQGARNEQFF. CDR3 sequence (DNA): TGTGCCAGCAGCCCCTCCCAGGGGGCACGCAATGAGCAGTTCTTC.

The chain uses TRBV4-3 and TRBJ1-6; 7 bases align to TRBD1. CDR1 is LGHNA and CDR2 is YSLEER in the germline V gene. There are 14 residues in the CDR3. The V segment lost 3 bases and the J segment 8 bases; nucleotides outside the gene matches: 4. The CDR3 bases are TGCGCCAGCAGCCAGACAGGGCTGGATTCACCCCTCCACTTT. Its protein product is CASSQTGLDSPLHF.

V and J are TRBV29-1 and TRBJ1-1; D might be TRBD1 (5 bases). Germline CDR1 is SQVTM and CDR2 is ANQGSEA. V was clipped by 4 bases and J by 5 bases, with 17 bases between them. CDR3 length: 14 residues. The DNA of the CDR3 is TGCAGCGTTGTCTGGGGCCTAGGGCGGACTGAAGCTTTCTTT. Protein product: CSVVWGLGRTEAFF. Together with reference TRBV29-1 and TRBJ1-1, the CDR3 gives the full variable domain: SAVISQKPSRDICQRGTSLTIQCQVDSQVTMMFWYRQQPGQSLTLIATANQGSEATYESGFVIDKFPISRPNLTFSTLTVSNMSPEDSSIYLCSVVWGLGRTEAFFGQGTRLTVV.

The chain is built from TRBV6-1 and TRBJ1-2; D is perhaps TRBD1 (5 bases). This CDR3 comprises 15 residues. Germline lookup yields CDR1 MNHNS and CDR2 SASEGT. Trimming left V 3 bases short and J 4 bases short, with 15 bases between. The CDR3 DNA sequence: TGTGCCAGCAGTGACGGATGGGGCGACCGCTATGGCTACACCTTC. Amino acids: CASSDGWGDRYGYTF.

This clone was recorded a few times. The chain combines TRBV11-2 with TRBJ2-5, with TRBD1 matching 8 bases. Germline V CDR1 and CDR2: SGHAT, FQNNGV. J gave up 5 bases and V 5 bases, and 13 bases lay outside the gene matches. The CDR3 has 16 residues. The CDR3 here is CASSLTPTGALETQYF. The CDR3 nucleotides are TGTGCCAGCAGCCTCACACCGACAGGGGCGTTGGAGACCCAGTACTTC.

V is TRBV27 and J is TRBJ2-7; D is perhaps TRBD1 (6 bases). CDR1 and CDR2 from the germline V gene are MNHEY and SMNVEV (reference sequence). Trimming removed 6 bases at V and 0 bases at J, with 12 bases between. This CDR3 is 14 amino acids long. In DNA form, the CDR3 reads TGTGCCAGCAGATACGGGACAAACTCCTACGAGCAGTACTTC. Translation: CASRYGTNSYEQYF.

The chain carries TRBV19 and TRBJ1-2, with D possibly TRBD1 on 5 matching bases. This CDR3 spans 13 amino acids. Deletions cut 3 bases from V and 4 bases from J, with 9 bases between. Looked up from germline, CDR1 is LNHDA and CDR2 is SQIVND (reference sequence). CDR3 sequence reads: CASSIQGPYGYTF. In DNA form, the CDR3 reads TGTGCCAGTAGTATTCAGGGCCCCTATGGCTACACCTTC.

The rearrangement links TRBV2 to TRBJ2-7; 9 bases agree with TRBD1. Germline CDR1 reads SNHLY; CDR2 reads FYNNEI. This CDR3 contains 14 residues. V shed 7 bases and J 3 bases; nucleotides not matched to a gene: 7. CDR3 sequence (DNA): TGTGCCAGCATCCGGGACAGGGAGGACTACGAGCAGTACTTC. Protein: CASIRDREDYEQYF.

This clone was counted between two and nine times. The V call is TRBV18, the J call TRBJ2-2; 7 bases fit TRBD2. Germline lookup yields CDR1 KGHSH and CDR2 LQKENI. V shed 0 bases, J shed 4 bases, and the junction held 2 bases outside the gene matches. The CDR3 contains 15 residues. The CDR3 spells CASSPPGGSTGELFF. The CDR3 nucleotides read TGTGCCAGCTCACCACCGGGGGGGTCCACCGGGGAGCTGTTTTTT.

The gene calls are TRBV6-5 and TRBJ2-5, with D possibly matching TRBD1 (6 bases). The CDR3 contains 13 residues. Per germline, CDR1 MNHEY and CDR2 SVGAGI. V was cut by 6 bases and J by 5 bases, with 13 bases left in between. The CDR3 nucleotides read TGTGCCAGCAGCCTAACAGGGCCCGAGACCCAGTACTTC. It is translated as CASSLTGPETQYF.

The chain recombines TRBV29-1 with TRBJ2-3; possible D gene TRBD2, 5 bases. V was pared by 1 base and J by 8 bases, with 7 bases between. Germline CDR1 and CDR2: SQVTM and ANQGSEA. The CDR3 is 11 amino acids. The CDR3 protein is CSVEVRVTQYF. The DNA of the CDR3 is TGCAGCGTTGAAGTGCGGGTTACGCAGTATTTT.

The rearrangement links TRBV7-8 to TRBJ2-2; D remains ambiguous. Germline V gene data show CDR1 as SGHVS and CDR2 as FQNEAQ. The CDR3 consists of 15 residues. Trimming took off 3 bases at V and 4 bases at J, with 12 bases between the two ends. CDR3 amino acids: CASSFSGSLTGELFF. The DNA of the CDR3 is TGTGCCAGCAGCTTCTCAGGCAGCCTCACCGGGGAGCTGTTTTTT. Supplemented by reference TRBV7-8 and TRBJ2-2, the full variable domain reads GAGVSQSPRYKVAKRGQDVALRCDPISGHVSLFWYQQALGQGPEFLTYFQNEAQLDKSGLPSDRFFAERPEGSVSTLKIQRTQQEDSAVYLCASSFSGSLTGELFFGEGSRLTVL.

The V and J genes are TRBV29-1 and TRBJ1-4; 7 bases map to TRBD1. Trimming cost V 6 bases and J 0 bases; bases outside gene matches: 7. CDR3 length equals 15 residues. Per the germline V gene, CDR1 is SQVTM and CDR2 is ANQGSEA. CDR3 coding DNA: TGCAGCGTCCCGCAGGGGGGCTCAACTAATGAAAAACTGTTTTTT. Its translation: CSVPQGGSTNEKLFF.

CDR3 sequence reads: CASSGQGFGYEQYF. CDR3 in DNA: TGTGCCAGCAGTGGACAGGGATTCGGATACGAGCAGTACTTC. The chain links TRBV6-1 to TRBJ2-7; TRBD1 matches at 7 bases. J lost 4 bases, V lost 4 bases, and 7 bases had no gene match. CDR1 and CDR2 (germline): MNHNS, SASEGT. The CDR3 runs 14 residues.